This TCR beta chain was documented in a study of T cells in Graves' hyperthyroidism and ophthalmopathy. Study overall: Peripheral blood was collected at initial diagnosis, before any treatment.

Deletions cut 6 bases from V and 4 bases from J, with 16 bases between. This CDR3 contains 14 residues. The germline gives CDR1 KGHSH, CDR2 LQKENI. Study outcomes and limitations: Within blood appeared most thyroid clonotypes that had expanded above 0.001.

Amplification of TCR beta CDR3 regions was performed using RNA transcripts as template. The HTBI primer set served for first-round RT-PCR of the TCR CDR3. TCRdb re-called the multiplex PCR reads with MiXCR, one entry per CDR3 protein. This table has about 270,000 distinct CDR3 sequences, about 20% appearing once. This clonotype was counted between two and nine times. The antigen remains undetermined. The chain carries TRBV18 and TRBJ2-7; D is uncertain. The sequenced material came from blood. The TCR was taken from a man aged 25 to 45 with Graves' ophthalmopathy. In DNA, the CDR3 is TGTGCCAGCTCCCAGGCCTCCGGTCCGTACGAGCAGTACTTC. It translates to CASSQASGPYEQYF.